The T cell receptor beta chain under discussion was sequenced for a study of CXCR3-negative and CXCR3-positive naive CD8 T cells. Study overall: Some 150 million TRB reads in total, about 1.5 +/- 0.3 million per library.

Germline V gene sequence: CDR1 LGHDT, CDR2 YNNKEL (reference sequence). CDR3 length: 15 amino acids. cDNA libraries for TRB were generated by 5' RACE incorporating UMI labels. TCRdb reanalyzed the 5' RACE reads and collapses them to one entry per CDR3 protein, without DNA. This listing includes some 85,000 distinct CDR3 sequences. For this clonotype: Its antigen is unidentified.

Study-wide points: CXCR3-expressing naive cells carried TRB CDR3s more hydrophobic than those of CXCR3-negative naive cells. For memory CD8+ cells diversity was much lower, but both naive subsets had comparably high diversity. Upon cryopreservation, CXCR3 expression partially decreased, and most assays used fresh PBMCs.

V gene TRBV3-1 combines with J gene TRBJ2-4; TCRdb's assignment of TRBD2 cannot be checked, as there is no DNA. This receptor was taken from a human donor in good health. Some clones in this sample may be carry-over from other donors' samples. The sample consisted of naive CXCR3+ CD8+ T cells from blood. The subset is: CD45RO-CCR7+CD27+CD95- naive CD8+ T cells expressing CXCR3 (TNR3+). The CDR3 is CASSTGTSGVNIQYF.